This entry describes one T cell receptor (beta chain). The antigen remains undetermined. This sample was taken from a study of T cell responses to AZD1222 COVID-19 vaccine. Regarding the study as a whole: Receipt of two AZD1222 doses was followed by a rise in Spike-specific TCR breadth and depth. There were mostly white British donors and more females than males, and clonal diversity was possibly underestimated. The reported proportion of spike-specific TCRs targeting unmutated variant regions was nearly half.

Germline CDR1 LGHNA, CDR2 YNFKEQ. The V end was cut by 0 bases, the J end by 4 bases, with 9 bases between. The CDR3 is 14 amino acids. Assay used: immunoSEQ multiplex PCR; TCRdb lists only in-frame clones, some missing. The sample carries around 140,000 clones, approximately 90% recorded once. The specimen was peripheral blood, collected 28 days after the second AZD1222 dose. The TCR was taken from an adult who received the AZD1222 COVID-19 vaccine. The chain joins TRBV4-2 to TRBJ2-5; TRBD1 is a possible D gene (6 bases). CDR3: CASSQEGAGETQYF. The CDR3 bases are TGTGCCAGCAGCCAAGAGGGGGCAGGAGAGACCCAGTACTTC.